The rows below give T cell receptor beta chains drawn from one sample of a study of Ad26.COV2.S vaccination and SARS-CoV-2 variants. Profiling relied on immunoSEQ multiplex PCR, and the TCRdb table lists in-frame clones only, not all of them. This sample carries roughly 680,000 clones, approximately 88% of them seen once, and the ten largest clones take approximately 1.5%. Here the sequenced sample was peripheral blood, taken in a trial of Ad26.COV2.S vaccine versus placebo. The origin of the receptors is a person between 18 and 65 years old who received the Ad26.COV2.S COVID-19 vaccine or a placebo. CDR3s include the opening cysteine and the closing phenylalanine or tryptophan. Fields, in order: V gene, D gene, clone size, CDR3 length, J gene, CDR3 DNA, CDR3 protein. D genes are given only for firm matches. Clone size, where shown, is once, few, many, or a class for clones that have expanded.

>TRBV5-1|.|.|14|TRBJ2-2
TGCGCCAGCAGCTTACAGTCGAACACCGGGGAGCTGTTTTTT
CASSLQSNTGELFF
>TRBV6-5|.|.|11|TRBJ2-1
TGTGCCAGCAGCCACGGGGGACAGTCGTTCTTC
CASSHGGQSFF
>TRBV7-3|TRBD1|.|14|TRBJ1-1
TGTGCCAGCAGTCGACAGGGGTTGAACACTGAAGCTTTCTTT
CASSRQGLNTEAFF
>TRBV10-3|.|.|17|TRBJ2-7
TGTGCCATCAGTGGAAACCCGGGGGACTCCTTGAGGGGCGAGCAGTACTTC
CAISGNPGDSLRGEQYF
>TRBV19|TRBD1|.|14|TRBJ2-1
TGTGCCAGTAGTAGCGGGACAGGGGGAATATTGGAGTTCTTC
CASSSGTGGILEFF
>TRBV3-1/TRBV3-2|TRBD2|.|16|TRBJ2-4
TGTGCCAGCAGACCTAGCGGGGGGTTGGGCAAAAACATTCAGTACTTC
CASRPSGGLGKNIQYF
>TRBV29-1|.|.|13|TRBJ2-7
TGCAGCGCCCAAACTAGCTCACCCTACGAGCAGTACTTC
CSAQTSSPYEQYF
>TRBV12-3/TRBV12-4|.|few|11|TRBJ1-5
TGTGCCAGCAGTATAGGTCAGCCCCAGCATTTT
CASSIGQPQHF
>TRBV5-4|TRBD1|.|16|TRBJ1-2
TGTGCCAGCAGCTTGGACCCCCTCGGGACAGCCTATGGCTACACCTTC
CASSLDPLGTAYGYTF
>TRBV6-5|.|few|13|TRBJ2-2
TGTGCCAGCAGTTACTCGGGGACCGGGGAGCTGTTTTTT
CASSYSGTGELFF
>TRBV7-6|TRBD2|.|16|TRBJ2-3
TGTGCCAGCAGCCTTGGACTAGCGGGGACCACAGATACGCAGTATTTT
CASSLGLAGTTDTQYF
>TRBV30|.|.|14|TRBJ1-4
TGTGCCTGGAGTGTAAGGAGGGGAAGTGAAAAACTGTTTTTT
CAWSVRRGSEKLFF
>TRBV5-1|.|.|16|TRBJ1-4
TGCGCCAGCAGCCCGGAGGGGGACGCGGGAGGGGAAAAACTGTTTTTT
CASSPEGDAGGEKLFF
>TRBV4-3|.|once|15|TRBJ2-5
TGCGCCAGCAGCCAAGTCGCCGGGATTGGAGAGACCCAGTACTTC
CASSQVAGIGETQYF
>TRBV27|.|.|15|TRBJ2-2
TGTGCCAGCAGTTTATTCGCGGGCTTAACCGGGGAGCTGTTTTTT
CASSLFAGLTGELFF
>TRBV11-3|.|.|15|TRBJ2-7
TGTGCCAGCAGCTTCGGTGGGCGGCCCTTCCACGAGCAGTACTTC
CASSFGGRPFHEQYF
>TRBV11-2|TRBD2|.|15|TRBJ2-7
TGTGCCAGCAGCTTATCGGGGACTAGGGAAGGCGAGCAGTACTTC
CASSLSGTREGEQYF
>TRBV18|.|once|19|TRBJ2-7
TGTGCCAGCTCACCAGTTATGCCCGCACCCGGGACAAATTCCTACGAGCAGTACTTC
CASSPVMPAPGTNSYEQYF
>TRBV18|TRBD2|.|15|TRBJ2-1
TGTGCCAGCTCACTCGGACTAGCGGGAGACCGTGAGCAGTTCTTC
CASSLGLAGDREQFF
>TRBV5-6|.|.|15|TRBJ2-3
TGTGCCAGCAGCAAGGGGGACTGGGACACAGATACGCAGTATTTT
CASSKGDWDTDTQYF
>TRBV19|TRBD1|.|15|TRBJ2-2
TGTGCCAGTAGTGAGCAGGGGGCGCTTTCCGGGGAGCTGTTTTTT
CASSEQGALSGELFF
>TRBV4-2|.|.|18|TRBJ2-1
TGTGCCAGCAGCCAAGATATTAGAAGCTTCAGCTCCTACAATGAGCAGTTCTTC
CASSQDIRSFSSYNEQFF
>TRBV15|.|.|14|TRBJ2-1
TGTGCCACCAGCGGTCAGATCCGCGGGGATGAGCAGTTCTTC
CATSGQIRGDEQFF
>TRBV19|.|.|15|TRBJ2-3
TGTGCCAGTAGTATAGGGGACGGCAGCACAGATACGCAGTATTTT
CASSIGDGSTDTQYF
>TRBV11-2|.|.|13|TRBJ2-2
TGTGCCAGCAGCCTGGACTATCCCGGGGAGCTGTTTTTT
CASSLDYPGELFF